Listed here is a single T cell receptor (beta chain). What it recognizes is unknown. MiXCR, run by TCRdb on the reads, gives a single entry per CDR3 protein. The data contain approximately 290,000 distinct CDR3 sequences, about 25% of them seen just once; the ten biggest clones take up about 14%. The data were obtained in a study of T cell repertoires in cytomegalovirus infection. Study-level points and caveats: Using cumulative public TCR beta family frequency, the authors identified those who carried CMV together with the relevant HLA.

Trimming shortened V by 5 bases and J by 1 base, and 11 bases separated the two germline ends. The CDR3 covers 14 residues. From germline, CDR1 is SGHTA and CDR2 FQGNSA. The chain joins TRBV7-2 to TRBJ1-1; D perhaps matches TRBD1 (5 bases). The specimen was PBMCs. The clonotype originates from a human donor in good health (CMV status not recorded). Some clones in this sample may be carry-over from other donors' samples. The CDR3 region is CASSTGTANTEAFF. Written as DNA, the CDR3 is TGTGCCAGCAGCACCGGGACGGCGAACACTGAAGCTTTCTTT.